This entry lists 30 T cell receptor beta chains sequenced from one sample in a study of blood T cell repertoires in COVID-19. Sequenced by immunoSEQ multiplex PCR; TCRdb stores in-frame clones only, minus some. The sample holds roughly 180,000 clones, around 80% seen once. Sequenced input: PBMCs or T cells enriched from blood (not recorded which). Receptor source: a woman between 45 and 65 years old in a cohort exposed to, infected with or recovered from COVID-19 (not recorded which).

This clone was seen once. This chain uses TRBV6-1 with TRBJ2-2; D is perhaps TRBD1 (6 bases). The V gene lost 4 bases and the J gene lost 1 base, with 13 bases spanning the gap. The length of the CDR3 is 16 residues. Germline V gene data show CDR1 as MNHNS and CDR2 as SASEGT. The CDR3 nucleotides are TGTGCCAGCAGTGTGTTACAGGGCCAGAACACCGGGGAGCTGTTTTTT. Translating gives CASSVLQGQNTGELFF.

J is TRBJ2-3 and V is TRBV29-1, with 9 bases matching TRBD2. The CDR3 runs 19 residues. Germline V gene sequence: CDR1 SQVTM, CDR2 ANQGSEA. V was pared by 7 bases and J by 5 bases, with 25 bases of the junction left unmatched. In DNA form, the CDR3 reads TGCAGCGCCGAGGGCGGCCAGGGGCTAGCGGGGCGGATACTAGATACGCAGTATTTT. Translating it yields CSAEGGQGLAGRILDTQYF.

The rearrangement uses TRBV27 and TRBJ2-3, with TRBD2 matching 9 bases. Germline CDR1 is MNHEY and CDR2 is SMNVEV (reference sequence). The CDR3 covers 15 residues. Unmatched junction bases numbered 6, after V lost 3 bases and J lost 5 bases. The CDR3 protein is CASSLLAGVGDTQYF. The CDR3 coding sequence is TGTGCCAGCAGTTTGTTAGCGGGGGTCGGAGATACGCAGTATTTT.

This sequence joins TRBV29-1 and TRBJ2-1; TRBD1 matches at 10 bases. From germline, CDR1 is SQVTM and CDR2 ANQGSEA. CDR3 length equals 15 residues. The V gene end was trimmed by 4 bases and the J gene end by 2 bases; junction bases not matched to a gene: 5. CDR3 sequence: CSVVYGTGAYNEQFF. The CDR3 nucleotides read TGCAGCGTTGTTTACGGGACAGGGGCCTACAATGAGCAGTTCTTC.

CDR3 region: CASSFNRDAEQYF. As DNA, the CDR3 is TGTGCCAGCAGTTTTAACAGGGATGCCGAGCAGTACTTC. V gene TRBV12-3 or TRBV12-4 combines with J gene TRBJ2-7; a possible D gene is TRBD1 (6 bases). There are 13 residues in the CDR3. The V end was cut by 3 bases, the J end by 6 bases, with 12 bases between.

The chain is built from TRBV7-2 and TRBJ2-7, with D perhaps matching TRBD2 (5 bases). The ends were cut back, 5 bases at V and 1 base at J, with 18 bases in the middle. The CDR3 spans 16 residues. From germline, CDR1 is SGHTA and CDR2 FQGNSA. The CDR3 region is CASSPTLAAMSYEQYF. Written as DNA, the CDR3 is TGTGCCAGCAGCCCAACCCTAGCTGCAATGTCCTACGAGCAGTACTTC.

V usage is TRBV18 and J usage is TRBJ2-4; TRBD1 agrees at 8 bases. V shed 4 bases, J shed 5 bases, and the junction held 4 bases outside the gene matches. Germline V lookup: CDR1 KGHSH, CDR2 LQKENI. The CDR3 sequence is 14 residues long. The CDR3 loop is CASSLDRGQNIQYF. CDR3 DNA: TGTGCCAGCTCACTCGACAGGGGCCAAAACATTCAGTACTTC.

In its sample, this clone was seen a few times. V and J are TRBV7-3 and TRBJ1-1; D call uncertain. Looked up from germline, CDR1 is SGHTA and CDR2 is FQGTGA. V was pared by 6 bases and J by 10 bases, with 15 bases between. The length of the CDR3 is 12 residues. CDR3: CASSLSGEPAFF. DNA of the CDR3: TGTGCCAGCAGTTTGAGCGGGGAACCAGCTTTCTTT.

The chain recombines TRBV27 with TRBJ2-1, with 8 bases that match TRBD1. V was pared by 6 bases and J by 2 bases, with 9 bases of the junction left unmatched. Germline V gives CDR1 MNHEY, CDR2 SMNVEV (reference sequence). The CDR3 is 16 residues long. CDR3 sequence (DNA): TGTGCCAGCAGCCCCCTGGACAGGGAAACCTACAATGAGCAGTTCTTC. Translated: CASSPLDRETYNEQFF.

The chain carries TRBV18 and TRBJ2-3, with 9 bases identical to TRBD2. This CDR3 spans 16 amino acids. With 0 bases clipped from V and 2 bases from J, the junction kept 3 bases outside the gene matches. Germline CDR1 KGHSH, CDR2 LQKENI. This CDR3 is CASSPPAGGVTDTQYF. CDR3 DNA: TGTGCCAGCTCACCACCGGCGGGGGGGGTCACAGATACGCAGTATTTT.

The V call is TRBV7-9, the J call TRBJ1-4, with TRBD1 as a possible D gene (5 bases). Germline CDR1 SEHNR, CDR2 FQNEAQ (reference sequence). V lost 3 bases to trimming and J lost 0 bases, with 17 bases between them. The CDR3 totals 18 residues. The CDR3 reads CASSFPVVGTTTNEKLFF. The CDR3 DNA reads as TGTGCCAGCAGCTTCCCCGTTGTGGGGACTACAACTAATGAAAAACTGTTTTTT.

This clone was detected many times. V is TRBV5-6 and J is TRBJ1-2, with unresolved D. Between the trimmed V and J ends, which lost 0 bases and 7 bases, there was a span of 16 bases. The CDR3 length is 15 residues. Germline CDR1 and CDR2: SGHDT and YYEEEE. The CDR3 loop is CASSLDPTPPGGYTF. The CDR3, as DNA: TGTGCCAGCAGCTTGGATCCGACCCCGCCGGGTGGCTACACCTTC.

The V call is TRBV12-5, the J call TRBJ1-2; 7 bases align to TRBD1. Germline V gene lookup returns CDR1 LGHNT and CDR2 FRNRAP. The J segment lost 8 bases and the V segment lost 5 bases, leaving 17 bases of the junction unmatched. This CDR3 has 16 amino acids. The DNA for the CDR3 is TGTGCTAGTGGTCATAAGGGGGCGATAACATCTTACGGCTACACCTTC. It specifies CASGHKGAITSYGYTF.

This clone occurred once. The chain links TRBV27 to TRBJ1-2; D perhaps matches TRBD1 (5 bases). V lost 4 bases, J lost 4 bases, and 16 bases lay in between. Germline V gene sequence: CDR1 MNHEY, CDR2 SMNVEV (reference sequence). The CDR3 is 15 amino acids. CDR3: CASSYGTQRAYGYTF. In DNA form, the CDR3 reads TGTGCCAGCAGTTATGGGACTCAACGGGCCTATGGCTACACCTTC.

The V call is TRBV7-9, the J call TRBJ1-2; D possibly corresponds to TRBD1 (5 bases). The ends were cut back, 2 bases at V and 2 bases at J, with 15 bases in the middle. Germline loops: CDR1 SEHNR, CDR2 FQNEAQ (reference sequence). The CDR3 is 16 amino acids. This CDR3 reads CASSLFPGPSNYGYTF. Written as DNA, the CDR3 is TGTGCCAGCAGCTTATTTCCAGGGCCCTCAAACTATGGCTACACCTTC. The full variable domain, in which reference TRBV7-9 and TRBJ1-2 provide the parts outside the CDR3, is DTGVSQNPRHKITKRGQNVTFRCDPISEHNRLYWYRQTLGQGPEFLTYFQNEAQLEKSRLLSDRFSAERPKGSFSTLEIQRTEQGDSAMYLCASSLFPGPSNYGYTFGSGTRLTVV.

CDR3 amino acids: CASSSVAGGGNQPQHF. The CDR3 coding sequence is TGTGCCAGCAGCTCAGTGGCAGGAGGAGGCAATCAGCCCCAGCATTTT. The chain combines TRBV7-8 with TRBJ1-5, with no clear D. The germline V gene encodes CDR1 SGHVS and CDR2 FQNEAQ. V was cut by 4 bases and J by 2 bases, with 15 bases left in between. This CDR3 has 16 amino acids.

The chain combines TRBV2 with TRBJ1-5; D is unclear. There are 12 residues in the CDR3. From germline, CDR1 is SNHLY and CDR2 FYNNEI. Trimming left V 6 bases short and J 2 bases short, with 5 bases between. In nucleotides, the CDR3 is TGTGCCAGCAGGGTAGGCAATCAGCCCCAGCATTTT. It translates to CASRVGNQPQHF.

The rearrangement joins TRBV7-2 to TRBJ2-5; 14 bases are a match to TRBD2. The CDR3 length is 16 residues. V trimming: 4 bases; J trimming: 4 bases; junction bases outside the gene matches: 5. The germline V gene encodes CDR1 SGHTA and CDR2 FQGNSA. The CDR3 coding sequence is TGTGCCAGCAGCTCTGGACTAGCGGGAGGAGCAGAGACCCAGTACTTC. Protein: CASSSGLAGGAETQYF.

This clone was found once. The CDR3 DNA follows: TGTGCCAGCAGTATGATCCCGGGACAGGCTGAAGCTTTCTTT. It encodes CASSMIPGQAEAFF. This rearrangement joins TRBV27 to TRBJ1-1; 8 nucleotides match TRBD1. The CDR3 covers 14 residues. V lost 5 bases and J lost 6; bases outside the gene matches: 8. CDR1 is MNHEY, CDR2 SMNVEV, per germline (reference sequence).

The chain carries TRBV2 and TRBJ2-4; D may be TRBD2 (5 bases). The CDR3 spans 18 residues. The ends were cut back, 6 bases at V and 0 bases at J, with 21 bases in the middle. Germline values: CDR1 SNHLY, CDR2 FYNNEI. The CDR3 loop reads CASSLGVKTMLAKNIQYF. The DNA of the CDR3 is TGTGCCAGCAGCCTCGGTGTGAAGACTATGCTAGCCAAAAACATTCAGTACTTC.

This chain joins TRBV11-3 and TRBJ2-3; 8 positions match TRBD2. The germline gives CDR1 SGHNT, CDR2 YENEEA. The CDR3 runs 17 residues. After removal of 5 bases from V and 2 bases from J, the junction contained 12 bases not matched to a gene. The DNA for the CDR3 is TGTGCCAGCAGCCGGAGGAGGGGAGCGGGGGCCACAGATACGCAGTATTTT. This codes for CASSRRRGAGATDTQYF.

This clone was seen only once. The J gene is TRBJ1-1, the V gene TRBV15, with 7 bases lining up with TRBD1. Germline V gives CDR1 LNHNV, CDR2 YYDKDF (reference sequence). The CDR3 consists of 15 residues. V gave up 0 bases and J gave up 5 bases; unmatched junction bases: 6. CDR3 DNA sequence: TGTGCCACCAGCAGAGATAAGGCAGGGGGAACTGAAGCTTTCTTT. The encoded protein is CATSRDKAGGTEAFF. The variable domain in full, completed from reference TRBV15 and TRBJ1-1, reads DAMVIQNPRYQVTQFGKPVTLSCSQTLNHNVMYWYQQKSSQAPKLLFHYYDKDFNNEADTPDNFQSRRPNTSFCFLDIRSPGLGDTAMYLCATSRDKAGGTEAFFGQGTRLTVV.

V usage is TRBV28 and J usage is TRBJ2-3; D ambiguous. The V end lost 5 bases, the J end lost 6 bases, and 9 bases lay between the germline ends. Germline V CDR1 and CDR2: MDHEN, SYDVKM. The CDR3 runs to 12 residues. The CDR3 sequence: CASSLFRDTQYF. In DNA form, the CDR3 reads TGTGCCAGCAGTCTATTCCGGGATACGCAGTATTTT.

V is TRBV7-2 and J is TRBJ2-3; 7 nucleotides line up with TRBD2. V was clipped by 6 bases and J by 5 bases; unmatched bases: 5. The CDR3 spans 13 residues. The germline V gene encodes CDR1 SGHTA and CDR2 FQGNSA. DNA for the CDR3: TGTGCCAGCAGAGTTGGGGGGGTAGATACGCAGTATTTT. This translates into CASRVGGVDTQYF.

This clone was seen just once. The chain couples TRBV19 to TRBJ1-2, with a tentative D call TRBD1 (5 bases). The CDR3 sequence is 14 residues long. Germline assignment: CDR1 LNHDA and CDR2 SQIVND (reference sequence). Trimming left V 3 bases short and J 4 bases short, with 12 bases between. The CDR3 spells CASSISYDSYGYTF. In DNA form, the CDR3 reads TGTGCCAGTAGTATCTCGTACGACAGCTATGGCTACACCTTC.

This clone was detected once. The chain is built from TRBV7-8 and TRBJ2-3; D is possibly TRBD2 (6 bases). This CDR3 has 14 amino acids. Germline V gene data show CDR1 as SGHVS and CDR2 as FQNEAQ. Trimming took off 4 bases at V and 4 bases at J, with 12 bases between the two ends. The CDR3 sequence: CASSSGRTPDTQYF. As DNA, the CDR3 is TGTGCCAGCAGCTCCGGGAGAACCCCAGATACGCAGTATTTT.

The chain carries TRBV30 and TRBJ1-1; 8 bases are a match to TRBD1. CDR1 GTSNPN and CDR2 SVGIG come from the germline V gene (reference sequence). V was pared by 2 bases and J by 8 bases, with 7 bases of the junction left unmatched. The CDR3 spans 13 residues. CDR3 in amino acids: CAWSTGGTNEAFF. Written as DNA, the CDR3 is TGTGCCTGGAGTACAGGGGGGACAAACGAAGCTTTCTTT.

The V and J genes are TRBV9 and TRBJ2-7; no clear D. Trimming took 0 bases from V and 1 from J, leaving 8 bases between them. The CDR3 spans 14 residues. The germline V gene has CDR1 SGDLS and CDR2 YYNGEE. The DNA for the CDR3 is TGTGCCAGCAGCGTAGTTGGCAGATCCTACGAGCAGTACTTC. Its translation: CASSVVGRSYEQYF.

The chain couples TRBV2 to TRBJ2-2, with a possible D match to TRBD1 (5 bases). Per germline, CDR1 SNHLY and CDR2 FYNNEI. V was trimmed by 2 bases and J by 3 bases, leaving 10 bases between them. The CDR3 is made up of 15 amino acids. The CDR3 reads CASSERGMDTGELFF. The CDR3 DNA sequence: TGTGCCAGCAGTGAAAGGGGAATGGACACCGGGGAGCTGTTTTTT.

This chain joins TRBV19 and TRBJ1-5, with 8 nucleotides matching TRBD1. Germline loops: CDR1 LNHDA, CDR2 SQIVND (reference sequence). This CDR3 comprises 16 residues. Unmatched junction bases numbered 13, after V lost 5 bases and J lost 7 bases. The CDR3 sequence: CASSFSGQAGPQPQHF. The DNA for the CDR3 is TGTGCCAGTAGTTTCTCGGGACAGGCAGGTCCCCAGCCCCAGCATTTT.